This T cell receptor beta chain was documented in a study of T cell responses to AZD1222 COVID-19 vaccine. Profiled with immunoSEQ multiplex PCR; TCRdb holds only in-frame clones, not every one. The sample has 45,000 or so clones, approximately 83% seen once; the top ten hold around 52%. V lost 0 bases and J lost 12, with 12 bases in between. The germline gives CDR1 LGHDT, CDR2 YNNKEL (reference sequence). The CDR3 totals 13 residues. This sequence joins TRBV3-1 (or the pseudogene TRBV3-2) and TRBJ2-1, with D uncertain. The origin of this receptor is an adult in good health. The sequencing here drew on peripheral blood, taken on day 0 of AZD1222 vaccination. CDR3 DNA: TGTGCCAGCAGCCAAGAACCTCCGGCCCGGCAGTTCTTC. This gives the protein CASSQEPPARQFF.